The present T cell receptor beta chain was sequenced within a study of T-cell reconstitution after alpha-beta-depleted transplantation in children. Whole-study results and caveats: When one year had passed after transplant, most T-cell counts and diversity came from newly produced T cells.

This clonotype has ten or more counts. Its target is unknown. A TCRbeta library incorporating unique molecular identifiers was prepared. One entry per CDR3 protein results from TCRdb running MiXCR on the PCR reads. Here the sample spans around 64,000 distinct CDR3 sequences, approximately 10% being singletons. Between the trimmed V and J ends, which lost 1 base and 4 bases, there was a span of 4 bases. The CDR3 is 13 amino acids. CDR1 is SNHLY, CDR2 FYNNEI, per germline. This sequence was found in a boy aged 5-17 years with acute myeloid leukemia, due to receive a stem cell transplant. The specimen comprised PBMCs, sampled before TCRalphabeta/CD19-depleted stem cell transplant. The chain links TRBV2 to TRBJ2-2; no reliable D call. CDR3 residues: CASSEEVTGELFF. Here the CDR3 DNA reads TGTGCCAGCAGTGAAGAGGTCACCGGGGAGCTGTTTTTT.